The clone carrying this TCR beta chain has at least ten counts. The antigen remains undetermined. The data were taken from a study of T cell repertoires in cytomegalovirus infection. TCRdb re-called the reads through MiXCR, storing one row per CDR3 protein. In the table there are about 220,000 distinct CDR3 sequences, around two fifths of which are singletons. Losses at the gene ends were 7 bases for V and 7 bases for J; bases not matched to a gene: 8. The germline V gene has CDR1 ENHRY and CDR2 SYGVKD. The CDR3 totals 13 residues. The J gene is TRBJ1-2, the V gene TRBV10-3; TRBD1 matches at 8 bases. This clonotype was obtained from a human donor in good health (CMV status not recorded). Some clones in this sample may be carry-over from other donors' samples. This specimen was CD8+ T cells from cultured PBMCs, taken from culture after CMV antigen stimulation. CDR3 in amino acids: CAINSGTGFGYTF. For the CDR3, the DNA is TGTGCCATCAATTCCGGGACAGGTTTTGGCTACACCTTC.